A single sample gave rise to the 10 T cell receptor beta chains below, sequenced in a study of cytomegalovirus exposure and HLA in healthy donors. Amplification used 60 Vbeta primers and 13 Jbeta primers. Assay used: immunoSEQ multiplex PCR; TCRdb lists only in-frame clones, some missing. The top ten hold around 2.5% of the sample, which has 75,000 to 95,000 clones, around 70% seen once. Material: PBMCs. These receptors originate from a man in his forties or fifties in good health and CMV-seronegative.

This rearrangement joins TRBV21-1 to TRBJ2-7; the table calls TRBD2, which could not be checked here. TRBV21-1 is a listed pseudogene. The CDR3 totals 18 residues. The CDR3 region has the DNA TGTGCCAGCAGCAAAGGCCCCACTGTCGGGATTTTTTGTCACGAGCAGTACGTC. Protein sequence: CASSKGPTVGIFCHEQYV.

V gene TRBV5-4 combines with J gene TRBJ2-7, with D tentatively TRBD1 (7 bases). This CDR3 spans 15 amino acids. V lost 4 bases and J 0 bases, leaving 14 bases between the germline ends. Germline-derived CDR1 and CDR2 are SGHNT and YYREEE (reference sequence). The CDR3 protein is CASSHDRDFSYEQYV. The CDR3 bases are TGTGCCAGCAGCCATGACAGGGACTTCTCCTACGAGCAGTACGTC.

This chain links TRBV5-1 with TRBJ2-3, with 9 positions matching TRBD2. Trimming took 2 bases from V and 0 from J; bases not matched to a gene: 7. The CDR3 loop spans 17 amino acids. Germline CDR1 reads SGHRS; CDR2 reads YFSETQ. Here the CDR3 DNA reads TGCGCCAGCAGCTTACCCTTAGCGGGGGCTAGCACAGATACGCAGTATTTT. Protein sequence: CASSLPLAGASTDTQYF.

The rearrangement uses TRBV7-2 and TRBJ1-2; 7 positions match TRBD1. Unmatched junction bases numbered 2, after V lost 4 bases and J lost 6 bases. The V gene's germline CDR1 is SGHTA and CDR2 FQGNSA. The CDR3 contains 12 residues. CDR3 residues: CASSSTGHGYTF. The CDR3 DNA is TGTGCCAGCAGCTCGACAGGGCATGGCTACACCTTC.

To note about this clone: A junction boundary mismatches the germline segment, possibly from a read error. The chain combines TRBV29-1 with TRBJ2-1, with 7 bases fitting TRBD2. Germline-derived CDR1 and CDR2 are SQVTM and ANQGSEA. The CDR3 loop spans 12 amino acids. The CDR3: CSVGPTREWILF. In nucleotides, the CDR3 is TGCAGCGTTGGACCGACGCGGGAGTGGATACTCTTC.

This sequence joins TRBV6-6 and TRBJ1-1; TRBD1 aligns across 7 bases. Losses at the gene ends were 6 bases for V and 0 bases for J; bases not matched to a gene: 4. The germline V gene encodes CDR1 MNHNY and CDR2 SVGAGI (reference sequence). The CDR3 is made up of 14 amino acids. CDR3 protein: CASRLQGMNTEAFF. The CDR3 region has the DNA TGTGCCAGCAGATTACAGGGGATGAACACTGAAGCTTTCTTT.

The CDR3 loop is CASSLASGTEAFF. The CDR3, as DNA: TGTGCCAGCAGCTTAGCGTCAGGGACTGAAGCTTTCTTT. J is TRBJ1-1 and V is TRBV7-2; D might be TRBD1 (5 bases). Germline V lookup: CDR1 SGHTA, CDR2 FQGNSA. V was trimmed by 0 bases and J by 5 bases, leaving 7 bases between them. The CDR3 is 13 residues long.

The chain uses TRBV10-3 and TRBJ1-6; D not certain. CDR3 length equals 15 residues. V was pared by 2 bases and J by 5 bases, with 10 bases between. Germline V gene lookup returns CDR1 ENHRY and CDR2 SYGVKD. The CDR3 DNA reads as TGTGCCATCAGTGAGCAAGCGGAAAATAATTCACCCCTCCACTTT. Amino acids: CAISEQAENNSPLHF.

Of note for this clone: This sequence is one base from a far larger clone and is likely a read error. The chain couples TRBV7-9 to TRBJ2-2; weak D call: TRBD2 (6 bases). The length of the CDR3 is 15 residues. The V and J ends lost 5 bases and 5 bases respectively, with 15 bases between them. Looked up from germline, CDR1 is SEHNR and CDR2 is FQNEAQ (reference sequence). CDR3 amino acids: CASSPPWGGTGELFF. CDR3 sequence (DNA): TGTGCCAGCAGCCCCCCGTGGGGAGGAACCGGGGAGCTGTTTTTT.

The chain carries TRBV4-3 and TRBJ2-1, with D maybe TRBD2 (6 bases). V gave up 0 bases and J gave up 5 bases, with 17 bases separating them. Germline-derived CDR1 and CDR2 are LGHNA and YSLEER. This CDR3 has 17 residues. The CDR3 coding sequence is TGCGCCAGCAGCCAAGATGAACTGGGACTGATAAACAATGAGCAGTTCTTC. Encoded protein: CASSQDELGLINNEQFF.